The clone carrying this T cell receptor beta chain showed up just once. Per the study methods: Amplified reference gene primers provided the basis for estimating nucleated cell counts. The assay was immunoSEQ multiplex PCR, and TCRdb's table has in-frame clones only and misses some. That table furnishes V, J and clone size, whereas the DNA furnished D and trimming. In the table there are 250,000 to 300,000 clones, around 85% of which are singletons. The length of the CDR3 is 14 residues. Germline CDR1 is SNHLY and CDR2 is FYNNEI. Trimming left V 4 bases short and J 0 bases short, with 9 bases between. The record originates from a study of blood T cell repertoires in COVID-19. Overall study: Samples representing acute and convalescent COVID-19 were sourced from the United States, Italy and Spain.

The sequence came from a man aged 50 to 59 with active or convalescent COVID-19. Material for sequencing was peripheral blood. The chain uses TRBV2 and TRBJ1-2; D uncertain. The CDR3 DNA reads TGTGCCAGCAGTGGGCGGGTAGCTAACTATGGCTACACCTTC. Its protein product is CASSGRVANYGYTF.